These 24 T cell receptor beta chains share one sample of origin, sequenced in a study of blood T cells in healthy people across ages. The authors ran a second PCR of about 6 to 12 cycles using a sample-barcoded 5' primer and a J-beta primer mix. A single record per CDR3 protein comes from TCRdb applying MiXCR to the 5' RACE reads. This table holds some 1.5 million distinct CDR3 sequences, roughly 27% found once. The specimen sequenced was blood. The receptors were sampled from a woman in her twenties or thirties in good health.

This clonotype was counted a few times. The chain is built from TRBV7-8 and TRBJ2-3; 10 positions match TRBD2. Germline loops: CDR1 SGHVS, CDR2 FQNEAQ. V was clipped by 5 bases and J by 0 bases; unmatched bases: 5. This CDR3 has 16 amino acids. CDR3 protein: CASSLMTSGSTDTQYF. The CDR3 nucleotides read TGTGCCAGCAGCCTTATGACTAGCGGGAGCACAGATACGCAGTATTTT.

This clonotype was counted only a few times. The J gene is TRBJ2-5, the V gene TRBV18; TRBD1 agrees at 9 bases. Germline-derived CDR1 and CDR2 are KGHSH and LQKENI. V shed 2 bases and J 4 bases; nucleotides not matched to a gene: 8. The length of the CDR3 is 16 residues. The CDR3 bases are TGTGCCAGCTCACCATTCGGACAGGGGAGAGGAGAGACCCAGTACTTC. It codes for CASSPFGQGRGETQYF.

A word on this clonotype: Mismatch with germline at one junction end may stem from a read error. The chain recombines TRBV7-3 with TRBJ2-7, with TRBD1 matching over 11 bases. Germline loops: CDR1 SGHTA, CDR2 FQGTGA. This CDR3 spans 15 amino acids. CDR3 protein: CASSGGQGGTYEQHF. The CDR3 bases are TGTGCCAGCAGCGGGGGACAGGGGGGTACGTACGAGCAGCACTTC.

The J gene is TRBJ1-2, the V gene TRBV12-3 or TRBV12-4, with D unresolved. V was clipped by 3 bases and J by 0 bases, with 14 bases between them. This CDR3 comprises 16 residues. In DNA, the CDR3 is TGTGCCAGCAGTTTTAGTCCCCCGGGTTCTAACTATGGCTACACCTTC. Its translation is CASSFSPPGSNYGYTF.

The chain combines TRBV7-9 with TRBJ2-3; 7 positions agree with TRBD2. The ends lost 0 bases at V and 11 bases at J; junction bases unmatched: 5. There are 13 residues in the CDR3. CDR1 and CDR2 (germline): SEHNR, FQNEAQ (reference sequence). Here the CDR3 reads CASSLAPGGGQYF. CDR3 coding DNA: TGTGCCAGCAGCTTAGCGCCGGGCGGGGGGCAGTATTTT.

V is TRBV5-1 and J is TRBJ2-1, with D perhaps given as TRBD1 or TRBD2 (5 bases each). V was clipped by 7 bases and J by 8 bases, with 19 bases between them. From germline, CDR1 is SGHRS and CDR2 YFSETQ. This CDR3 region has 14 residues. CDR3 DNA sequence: TGCGCCAGCTATCGGGGACGATCCAGCGATGAGCAGTTCTTC. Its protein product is CASYRGRSSDEQFF.

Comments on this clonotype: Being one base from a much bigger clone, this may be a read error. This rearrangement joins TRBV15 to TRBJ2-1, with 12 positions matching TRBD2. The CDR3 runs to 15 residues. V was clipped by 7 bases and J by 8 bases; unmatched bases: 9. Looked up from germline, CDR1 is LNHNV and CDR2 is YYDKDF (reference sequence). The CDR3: CATNGRLAGVDEQFF. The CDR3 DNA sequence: TGTGCCACCAACGGAAGACTAGCGGGAGTCGATGAGCAGTTCTTC.

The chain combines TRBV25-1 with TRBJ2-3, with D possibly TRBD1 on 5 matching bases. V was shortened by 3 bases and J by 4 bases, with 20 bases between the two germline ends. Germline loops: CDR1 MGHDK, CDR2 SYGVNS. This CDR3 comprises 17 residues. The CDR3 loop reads CASSEPPGRQMSDTQYF. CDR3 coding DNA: TGTGCCAGCAGTGAGCCCCCTGGTCGACAGATGTCAGATACGCAGTATTTT.

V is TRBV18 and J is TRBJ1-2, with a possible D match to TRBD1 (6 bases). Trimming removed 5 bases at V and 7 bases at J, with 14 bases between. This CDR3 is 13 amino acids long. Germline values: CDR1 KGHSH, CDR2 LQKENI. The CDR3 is CASSSDSRGGYTF. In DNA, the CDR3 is TGTGCCAGCTCATCGGACAGCCGGGGTGGCTACACCTTC.

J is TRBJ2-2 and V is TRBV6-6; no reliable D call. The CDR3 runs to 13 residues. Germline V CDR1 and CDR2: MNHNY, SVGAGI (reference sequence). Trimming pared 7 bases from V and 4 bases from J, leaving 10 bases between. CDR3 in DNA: TGTGCCAGCACCCCCGGTCTCACCGGGGAGCTGTTTTTT. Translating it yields CASTPGLTGELFF.

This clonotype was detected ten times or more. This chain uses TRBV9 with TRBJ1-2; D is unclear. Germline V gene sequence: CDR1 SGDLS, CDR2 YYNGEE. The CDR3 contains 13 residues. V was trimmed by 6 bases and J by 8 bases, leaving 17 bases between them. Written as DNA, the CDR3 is TGTGCCAGCACCTTATCTGGCACTGGGGGCTACACCTTC. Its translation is CASTLSGTGGYTF.

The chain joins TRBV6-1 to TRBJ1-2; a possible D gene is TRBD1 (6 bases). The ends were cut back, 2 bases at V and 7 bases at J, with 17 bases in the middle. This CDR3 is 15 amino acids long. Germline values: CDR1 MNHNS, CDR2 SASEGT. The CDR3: CASSERGVRGSGYTF. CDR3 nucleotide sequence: TGTGCCAGCAGTGAAAGGGGGGTCAGAGGCTCTGGCTACACCTTC.

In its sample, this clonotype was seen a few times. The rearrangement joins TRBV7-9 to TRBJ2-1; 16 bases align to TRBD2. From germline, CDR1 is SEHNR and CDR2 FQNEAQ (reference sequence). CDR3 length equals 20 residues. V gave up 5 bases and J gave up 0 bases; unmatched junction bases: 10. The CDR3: CASSPAPGLAGGSSYNEQFF. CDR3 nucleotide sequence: TGTGCCAGCAGCCCAGCCCCGGGACTAGCGGGAGGGAGCTCCTACAATGAGCAGTTCTTC. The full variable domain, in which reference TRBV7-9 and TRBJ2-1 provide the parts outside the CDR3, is DTGVSQNPRHKITKRGQNVTFRCDPISEHNRLYWYRQTLGQGPEFLTYFQNEAQLEKSRLLSDRFSAERPKGSFSTLEIQRTEQGDSAMYLCASSPAPGLAGGSSYNEQFFGPGTRLTVL.

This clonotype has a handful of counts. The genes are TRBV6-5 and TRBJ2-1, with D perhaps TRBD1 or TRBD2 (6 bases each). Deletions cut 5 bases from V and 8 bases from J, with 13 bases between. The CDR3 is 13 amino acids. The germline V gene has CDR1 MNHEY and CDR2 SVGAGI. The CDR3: CASSRGVWDEQFF. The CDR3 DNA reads TGTGCCAGCAGTAGGGGGGTATGGGATGAGCAGTTCTTC.

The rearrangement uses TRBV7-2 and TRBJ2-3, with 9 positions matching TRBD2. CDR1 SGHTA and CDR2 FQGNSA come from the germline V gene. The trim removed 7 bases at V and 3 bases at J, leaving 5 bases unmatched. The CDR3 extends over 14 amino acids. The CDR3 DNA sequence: TGTGCCAGCATATATAGCGGGGGTACAGATACGCAGTATTTT. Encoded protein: CASIYSGGTDTQYF. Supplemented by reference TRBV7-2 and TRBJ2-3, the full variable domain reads GAGVSQSPSNKVTEKGKDVELRCDPISGHTALYWYRQSLGQGLEFLIYFQGNSAPDKSGLPSDRFSAERTGGSVSTLTIQRTQQEDSAVYLCASIYSGGTDTQYFGPGTRLTVL.

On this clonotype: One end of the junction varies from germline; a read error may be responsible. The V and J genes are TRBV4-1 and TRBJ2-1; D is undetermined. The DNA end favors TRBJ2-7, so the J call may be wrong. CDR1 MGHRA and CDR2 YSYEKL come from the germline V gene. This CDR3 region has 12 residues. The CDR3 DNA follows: TGCGCCAGCAGCCAAGAGGGATACGGGCAGTACTTC. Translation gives CASSQEGYGQYF.

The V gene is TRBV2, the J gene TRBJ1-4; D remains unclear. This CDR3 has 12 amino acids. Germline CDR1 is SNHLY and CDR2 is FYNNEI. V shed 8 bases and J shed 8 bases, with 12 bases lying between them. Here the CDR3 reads CASFRWREKLFF. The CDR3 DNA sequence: TGTGCCAGCTTCCGTTGGAGGGAAAAACTGTTTTTT.

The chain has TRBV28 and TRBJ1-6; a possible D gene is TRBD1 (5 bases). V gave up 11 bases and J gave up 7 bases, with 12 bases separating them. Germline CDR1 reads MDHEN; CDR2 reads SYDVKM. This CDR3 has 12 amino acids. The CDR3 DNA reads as TGTGCCGGAGAGGGGCCGAATTCACCCCTCCACTTT. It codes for CAGEGPNSPLHF.

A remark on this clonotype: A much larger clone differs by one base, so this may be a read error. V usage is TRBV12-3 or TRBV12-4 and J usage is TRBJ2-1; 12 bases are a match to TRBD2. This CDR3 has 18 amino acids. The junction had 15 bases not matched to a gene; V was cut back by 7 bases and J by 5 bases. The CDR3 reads CASTTLRTSGDSHNEQFF. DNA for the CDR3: TGTGCCAGCACGACCCTAAGGACTAGCGGGGATTCCCACAATGAGCAGTTCTTC.

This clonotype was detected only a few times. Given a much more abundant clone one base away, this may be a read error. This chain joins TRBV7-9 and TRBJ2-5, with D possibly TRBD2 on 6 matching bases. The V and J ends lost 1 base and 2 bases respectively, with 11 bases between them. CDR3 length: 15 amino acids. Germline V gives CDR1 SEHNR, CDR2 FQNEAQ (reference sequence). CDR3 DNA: TGTGCCAGCAGCTTAGGTGCGGGGCGTCAAGAGACCCAGTACTTC. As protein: CASSLGAGRQETQYF.

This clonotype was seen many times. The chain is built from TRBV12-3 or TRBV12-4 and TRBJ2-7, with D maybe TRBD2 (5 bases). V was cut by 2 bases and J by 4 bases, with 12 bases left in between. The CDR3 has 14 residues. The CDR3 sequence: CASSLTGREYEQYF. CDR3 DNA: TGTGCCAGCAGTTTAACGGGAAGGGAATACGAGCAGTACTTC.

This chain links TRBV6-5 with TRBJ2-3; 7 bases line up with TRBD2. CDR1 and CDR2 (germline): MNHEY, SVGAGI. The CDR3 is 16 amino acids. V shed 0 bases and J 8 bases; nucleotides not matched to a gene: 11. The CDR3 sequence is CASSYSQRGKAGTQYF. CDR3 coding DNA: TGTGCCAGCAGTTACTCCCAGCGGGGAAAGGCAGGTACGCAGTATTTT.

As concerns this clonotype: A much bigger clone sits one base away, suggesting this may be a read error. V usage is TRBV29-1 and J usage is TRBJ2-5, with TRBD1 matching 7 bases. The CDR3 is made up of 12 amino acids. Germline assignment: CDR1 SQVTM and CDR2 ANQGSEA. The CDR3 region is CGADRASETQYF. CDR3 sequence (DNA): TGCGGCGCCGACAGGGCGTCCGAGACCCAGTACTTC.

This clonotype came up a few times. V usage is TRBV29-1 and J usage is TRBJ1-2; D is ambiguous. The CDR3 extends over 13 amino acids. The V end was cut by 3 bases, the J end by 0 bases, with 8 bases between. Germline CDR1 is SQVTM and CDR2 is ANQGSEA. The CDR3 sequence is CSVEYTSNYGYTF. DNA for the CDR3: TGCAGCGTTGAGTACACCTCTAACTATGGCTACACCTTC.